This TCR beta chain derives from a study of blood T cell repertoires in COVID-19. The wider study: PBMCs, B-cell-depleted T cells, or T cells provided the cDNA or gDNA that made up the material.

There are 15 residues in the CDR3. Trimming took 4 bases from V and 4 from J, leaving 13 bases between them. CDR1 is SGHTA and CDR2 is FQGTGA in the germline V gene. Authors' data handling: Estimated nucleated cell counts came from reference gene primer amplification. Some clones are missing from TCRdb's copy, which holds only in-frame ones; the method was immunoSEQ multiplex PCR. The V and J calls and clone size were taken over from that table, and D and trimming were inferred from the DNA. Of about 300,000 clones listed, 85% to 90% are singletons. Enrolled during active infection, Seattle patients were then followed longitudinally.

This TCR was recovered from a woman aged 30 to 39 with COVID-19, enrolled during active disease. The specimen was peripheral blood. The chain uses TRBV7-3 and TRBJ2-2, with a weak D call TRBD1 (7 bases). CDR3 DNA sequence: TGTGCCAGCAGCTCCCGACAGGGAGGCACCGGGGAGCTGTTTTTT. This codes for CASSSRQGGTGELFF.